One TCR beta chain is described in this entry. As handled by the study authors: Reference gene primer amplification yielded estimated nucleated cell counts. Sequenced by immunoSEQ multiplex PCR; TCRdb stores in-frame clones only, minus some. V and J calls and clone size are copied from that table; D and trimming were computed from the DNA. The table includes around 100,000 clones, more than 75% detected once. These data belong to a study of blood T cell repertoires in COVID-19. About the study: T cells, B-cell-depleted T cells, or PBMCs supplied cDNA or gDNA.

Between the trimmed V and J ends, which lost 0 bases and 5 bases, there was a span of 11 bases. The CDR3 runs to 15 residues. CDR1 and CDR2 (germline): LGHNA, YSLEER. J is TRBJ1-3 and V is TRBV4-3; the D gene is possibly TRBD1 (5 bases). The clonotype was recovered from a human donor in a cohort sampled during active COVID-19. Sequencing was carried out using peripheral blood. The CDR3 loop reads CASSQDQGLRNTIYF. Written as DNA, the CDR3 is TGCGCCAGCAGCCAAGATCAGGGTTTGAGAAACACCATATATTTT.